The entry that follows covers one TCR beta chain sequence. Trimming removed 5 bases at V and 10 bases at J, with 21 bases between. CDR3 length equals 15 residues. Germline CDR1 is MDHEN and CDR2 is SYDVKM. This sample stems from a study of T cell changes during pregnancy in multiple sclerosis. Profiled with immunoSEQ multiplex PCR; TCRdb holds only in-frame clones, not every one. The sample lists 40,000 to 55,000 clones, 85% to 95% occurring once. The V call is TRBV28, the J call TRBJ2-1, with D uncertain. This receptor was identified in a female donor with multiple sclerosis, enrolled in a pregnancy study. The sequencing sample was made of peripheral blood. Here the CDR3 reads CASSVTPSLLGEQFF. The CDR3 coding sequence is TGTGCCAGCAGTGTTACTCCCTCCCTCTTAGGGGAGCAGTTCTTC.